These 19 T cell receptor beta chains were all obtained from the same sample, sequenced in a study of human T cells and chemical hapten exposure. Time point meaning: patch test 1, 2 weeks after DPC sensitization. The treatment was: therapeutic diphenylcyclopropenone sensitization with weekly scalp DPC. TCRdb ran MiXCR on the RACE reads and lists one entry per CDR3 protein. The sample records roughly 180,000 distinct CDR3 sequences, more than 20% being singletons. The sample consisted of whole blood, taken in connection with sensitization to the hapten diphenylcyclopropenone (DPC). All receptors derive from a woman aged 45-65 years with alopecia areata. Some clones in this sample may be carry-over from other donors' samples.

A few counts support this clonotype. The chain has TRBV3-1 and TRBJ2-1; D is uncertain. Germline V gene data show CDR1 as LGHDT and CDR2 as YNNKEL (reference sequence). This CDR3 has 14 residues. The ends were cut back, 2 bases at V and 0 bases at J, with 5 bases in the middle. This chain's CDR3 is CASSQRSSYNEQFF. CDR3 in DNA: TGTGCCAGCAGCCAAAGGAGCTCCTACAATGAGCAGTTCTTC.

The chain employs TRBV7-6 and TRBJ2-7; D perhaps matches TRBD2 (8 bases). The CDR3 loop spans 17 amino acids. Germline CDR1 is SGHVS and CDR2 is FNYEAQ. With 4 bases removed from V and 3 bases from J, the gap between germline ends came to 22 bases. This CDR3 reads CASSWFGLAAGGYEQYF. The CDR3 coding sequence is TGTGCCAGCAGCTGGTTCGGACTAGCTGCAGGGGGCTACGAGCAGTACTTC.

The chain is built from TRBV6-2 or TRBV6-3 and TRBJ2-5; no definite D call. V was trimmed by 3 bases and J by 1 base, leaving 9 bases between them. Per the germline V gene, CDR1 is MNHEY and CDR2 is SVGEGT. The CDR3 runs to 14 residues. CDR3 bases: TGTGCCAGCAGTTATCTACGGCTCCAAGAGACCCAGTACTTC. Encoded protein: CASSYLRLQETQYF.

Only a few counts were recorded for this clonotype. The rearrangement uses TRBV7-9 and TRBJ1-4; D gene unclear. V shed 2 bases and J shed 8 bases, with 12 bases lying between them. CDR3 size: 14 residues. Germline-derived CDR1 and CDR2 are SEHNR and FQNEAQ (reference sequence). The CDR3 nucleotides read TGTGCCAGCAGCTTATCTTCCCGGAGGGAAAAACTGTTTTTT. Residues: CASSLSSRREKLFF.

In this sample, this clonotype turned up a few times. The V gene is TRBV29-1, the J gene TRBJ2-3, with D perhaps matching TRBD1 (5 bases). V was pared by 3 bases and J by 6 bases, with 13 bases between. Germline values: CDR1 SQVTM, CDR2 ANQGSEA. The CDR3 is 13 amino acids. The CDR3 here is CSVDSRVGDTQYF. CDR3 in DNA: TGCAGCGTTGACTCCAGGGTGGGGGATACGCAGTATTTT.

V and J are TRBV5-1 and TRBJ1-3; no clear D. The CDR3 covers 16 residues. Looked up from germline, CDR1 is SGHRS and CDR2 is YFSETQ. V lost 1 base, J lost 0 bases, and 11 bases lay in between. The CDR3 reads CASSLTIWTSGNTIYF. The DNA for the CDR3 is TGCGCCAGCAGCTTGACGATTTGGACCTCTGGAAACACCATATATTTT.

This clonotype was counted only a few times. The chain employs TRBV4-2 and TRBJ2-7; TRBD2 aligns across 13 bases. The CDR3 runs to 19 residues. V lost 2 bases and J lost 4; bases outside the gene matches: 14. CDR1 is LGHNA and CDR2 is YNFKEQ in the germline V gene. The CDR3 loop is CASSQNFEGLAGLGYEQYF. CDR3 DNA sequence: TGTGCCAGCAGCCAAAATTTTGAGGGACTAGCGGGACTGGGGTACGAGCAGTACTTC.

The V and J genes are TRBV11-2 and TRBJ1-2, with D tentatively TRBD1 (6 bases). The CDR3 has 14 amino acids. Trimming shortened V by 0 bases and J by 7 bases, and 12 bases separated the two germline ends. In germline, CDR1 is SGHAT, CDR2 FQNNGV. The CDR3 protein is CASSLELGAPGYTF. The CDR3 coding sequence is TGTGCCAGCAGCTTAGAGCTGGGGGCGCCTGGCTACACCTTC.

The rearrangement links TRBV6-5 to TRBJ2-7; 7 nucleotides line up with TRBD2. Germline trimming cut 2 bases from V and 2 bases from J; bases unmatched to any gene: 6. Germline lookup yields CDR1 MNHEY and CDR2 SVGAGI. This CDR3 has 15 residues. DNA for the CDR3: TGTGCCAGCAGTTACCAAGCGGGGCAGCCCTACGAGCAGTACTTC. Its translation: CASSYQAGQPYEQYF.

This clonotype was recorded a few times. This chain joins TRBV18 and TRBJ1-1, with 9 bases matching TRBD1. Trimming removed 6 bases from V and 5 bases from J; junction bases left unmatched: 10. Germline CDR1 KGHSH, CDR2 LQKENI. The CDR3 sequence is 15 residues long. The CDR3 is CASSQGGQGRTEAFF. CDR3 bases: TGTGCCAGCTCCCAGGGAGGACAGGGGAGAACTGAAGCTTTCTTT.

The V gene is TRBV12-3 or TRBV12-4, the J gene TRBJ2-1; 9 bases are a match to TRBD2. The CDR3 has 16 residues. The J segment lost 4 bases and the V segment lost 6 bases, leaving 10 bases of the junction unmatched. The CDR3 here is CASRITLAGPYNEQFF. The CDR3 bases are TGTGCCAGCAGAATCACGCTAGCGGGACCGTACAATGAGCAGTTCTTC.

This chain links TRBV10-3 with TRBJ1-5; tentative D call: TRBD1 (6 bases). Germline V gene sequence: CDR1 ENHRY, CDR2 SYGVKD. CDR3 length equals 15 residues. Between the trimmed V and J ends, which lost 8 bases and 12 bases, there was a span of 26 bases. CDR3 protein: CAIGGTPGPSKDQHF. The CDR3 DNA reads as TGTGCCATCGGAGGGACACCGGGCCCATCAAAGGACCAGCATTTT.

The V call is TRBV7-2, the J call TRBJ2-1, with a weak D call TRBD1 (6 bases). Germline V gene data show CDR1 as SGHTA and CDR2 as FQGNSA. The CDR3 covers 12 residues. V lost 2 bases and J lost 12, with 11 bases in between. DNA of the CDR3: TGTGCCAGCAGCTTACCACAGGGAAGGCAGTTCTTC. Translation: CASSLPQGRQFF.

Ten or more counts support this clonotype. This rearrangement joins TRBV20-1 to TRBJ2-7, with 10 bases fitting TRBD2. CDR1 is DFQATT, CDR2 SNEGSKA, per germline (reference sequence). The CDR3 extends over 14 amino acids. Unmatched junction bases numbered 8, after V lost 5 bases and J lost 4 bases. The CDR3 sequence is CSASEREGFYEQYF. CDR3 nucleotide sequence: TGCAGTGCTTCAGAGCGGGAGGGTTTTTACGAGCAGTACTTC.

This rearrangement joins TRBV6-5 to TRBJ1-1; no definite D call. Trimming stripped 6 bases from V and 6 bases from J, with 8 bases between. Per the germline V gene, CDR1 is MNHEY and CDR2 is SVGAGI. The CDR3 loop spans 11 amino acids. As DNA, the CDR3 is TGTGCCAGCAGGATCGGTGCTGAAGCTTTCTTT. It translates to CASRIGAEAFF.

The V and J genes are TRBV29-1 and TRBJ2-3, with 8 bases identical to TRBD2. Per the germline V gene, CDR1 is SQVTM and CDR2 is ANQGSEA. J was trimmed by 2 bases and V by 6 bases; bases with no gene match: 4. This CDR3 is built from 13 residues. The CDR3 nucleotides are TGCAGCGTACGCGGGAGGACCACAGATACGCAGTATTTT. Translating it yields CSVRGRTTDTQYF.

This clonotype was seen ten or more times. V is TRBV27 and J is TRBJ1-1; D possibly corresponds to TRBD1 (6 bases). Germline CDR1 reads MNHEY; CDR2 reads SMNVEV (reference sequence). This CDR3 region has 15 residues. V was shortened by 3 bases and J by 0 bases, with 11 bases between the two germline ends. CDR3 in DNA: TGTGCCAGCAGTTTTTCGACAGGTTTGAACACTGAAGCTTTCTTT. Translated: CASSFSTGLNTEAFF.

In its sample, this clonotype was seen a few times. The chain recombines TRBV24-1 with TRBJ2-1; a possible D gene is TRBD2 (5 bases). The V gene's germline CDR1 is KGHDR and CDR2 SFDVKD. The CDR3 extends over 14 amino acids. Trimming stripped 0 bases from V and 13 bases from J, with 15 bases between. The CDR3 here is CATSDLLLNRGQFF. The CDR3 DNA reads as TGTGCCACCAGTGATTTGCTGCTCAATCGGGGACAGTTCTTC.

This chain connects TRBV20-1 to TRBJ1-4; D call uncertain. The germline gives CDR1 DFQATT, CDR2 SNEGSKA (reference sequence). CDR3 length equals 12 residues. The V end lost 5 bases, the J end lost 10 bases, and 14 bases lay between the germline ends. The CDR3 region is CSAHGEGGKLFF. The CDR3 DNA reads as TGCAGTGCTCATGGGGAGGGAGGAAAACTGTTTTTT.